This TCR beta chain was retrieved from a study of tumor-infiltrating lymphocytes in localized non-small cell lung cancer. Study at large: Resected tumor was paired with non-adjacent uninvolved lung from the same patient.

This clone is labeled as medium-sized. The antigen is undetermined. Study-level points and caveats: No link was found between tumor T-cell fraction and recurrence-free survival. TCR sequencing covered a subset of patients with enough tissue. Each assay used a separate piece of the same tissue.

The CDR3 is 16 amino acids. CDR1 and CDR2 from the germline V gene are SGHNT and YENEEA. The V and J ends lost 5 bases and 0 bases respectively, with 11 bases between them. Data came from immunoSEQ multiplex PCR; TCRdb stores just in-frame clones and leaves some out. This table has around 16,000 clones, over 55% appearing once. The sequencing sample was made of lung tumor tissue. The chain recombines TRBV11-3 with TRBJ2-6; D ambiguous. The TCR originated in a human donor with non-small cell lung cancer. The CDR3 DNA reads TGTGCCAGCAGCACGCACATCAACTCTGGGGCCAACGTCCTGACTTTC. It specifies CASSTHINSGANVLTF.